This T cell receptor beta chain was documented in a study of neurological immune-mediated disorders. Overall study findings and caveats: The multiple sclerosis repertoire cluster lacked an association with any feature, whether clinical or MRI.

At least ten counts were recorded for this clonotype. The target antigen is unknown. In TCRdb, the 5' RACE reads were re-called with MiXCR into one record per CDR3 protein. The table records about 29,000 distinct CDR3 sequences, about 3.5% of them present only once. This clonotype was sampled from a woman aged 25-40 years with multiple sclerosis. Specimen: PBMCs.

The CDR3 coding sequence is TGTGCCACCAGTGAAAATGGACAGGGCTATCAGCCCCAGCATTTT. Residues: CATSENGQGYQPQHF. V and J are TRBV24-1 and TRBJ1-5; 8 positions match TRBD1. The CDR3 runs to 15 residues. Germline V gene lookup returns CDR1 KGHDR and CDR2 SFDVKD. V lost 4 bases, J lost 5 bases, and 6 bases stayed unmatched.